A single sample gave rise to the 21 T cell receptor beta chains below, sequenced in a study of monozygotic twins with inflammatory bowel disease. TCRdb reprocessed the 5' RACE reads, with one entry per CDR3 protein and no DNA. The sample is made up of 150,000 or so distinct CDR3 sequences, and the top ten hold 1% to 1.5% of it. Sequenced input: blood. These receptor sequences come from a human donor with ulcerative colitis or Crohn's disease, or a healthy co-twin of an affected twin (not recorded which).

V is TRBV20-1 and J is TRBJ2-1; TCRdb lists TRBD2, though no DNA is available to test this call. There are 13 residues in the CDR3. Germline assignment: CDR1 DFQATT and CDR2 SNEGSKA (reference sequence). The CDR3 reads CSARLAGGNEQFF.

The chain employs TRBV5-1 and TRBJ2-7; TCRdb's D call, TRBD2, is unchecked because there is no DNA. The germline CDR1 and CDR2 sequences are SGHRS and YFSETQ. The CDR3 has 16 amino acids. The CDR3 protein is CASSLAVVAGQYEQYF.

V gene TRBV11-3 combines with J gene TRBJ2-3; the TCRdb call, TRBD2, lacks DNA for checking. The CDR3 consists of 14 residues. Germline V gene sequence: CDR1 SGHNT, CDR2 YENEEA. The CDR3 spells CASSSGLAGTTQYF.

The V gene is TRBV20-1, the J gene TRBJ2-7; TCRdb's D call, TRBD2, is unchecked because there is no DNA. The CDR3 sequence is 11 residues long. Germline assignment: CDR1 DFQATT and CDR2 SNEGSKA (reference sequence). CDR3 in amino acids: CSARRADEQYF.

The CDR3 sequence: CASSSQRQSGELFF. V is TRBV6-6 and J is TRBJ2-2. Germline lookup yields CDR1 MNHNY and CDR2 SVGAGI (reference sequence). The CDR3 runs to 14 residues.

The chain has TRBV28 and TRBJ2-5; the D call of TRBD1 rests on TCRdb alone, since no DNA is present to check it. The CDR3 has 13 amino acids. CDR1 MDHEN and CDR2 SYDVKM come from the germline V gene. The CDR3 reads CASSPDRGETQYF.

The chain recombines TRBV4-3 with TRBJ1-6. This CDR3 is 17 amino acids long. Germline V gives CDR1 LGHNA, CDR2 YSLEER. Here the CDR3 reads CASSREARSSYNSPLHF.

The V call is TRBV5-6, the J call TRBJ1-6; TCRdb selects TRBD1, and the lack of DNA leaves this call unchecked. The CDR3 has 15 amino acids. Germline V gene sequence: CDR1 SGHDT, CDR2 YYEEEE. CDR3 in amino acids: CASSPRSSYNSPLHF.

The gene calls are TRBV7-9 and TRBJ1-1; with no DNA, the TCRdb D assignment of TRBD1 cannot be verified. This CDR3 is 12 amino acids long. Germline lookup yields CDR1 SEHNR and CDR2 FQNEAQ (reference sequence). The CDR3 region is CVSSSDRLEAFF.

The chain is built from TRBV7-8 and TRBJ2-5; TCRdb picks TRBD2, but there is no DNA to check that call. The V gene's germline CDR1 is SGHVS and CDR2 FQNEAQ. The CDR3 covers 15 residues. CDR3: CASSSSPQRGETQYF. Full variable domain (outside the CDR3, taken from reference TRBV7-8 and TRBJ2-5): GAGVSQSPRYKVAKRGQDVALRCDPISGHVSLFWYQQALGQGPEFLTYFQNEAQLDKSGLPSDRFFAERPEGSVSTLKIQRTQQEDSAVYLCASSSSPQRGETQYFGPGTRLLVL.

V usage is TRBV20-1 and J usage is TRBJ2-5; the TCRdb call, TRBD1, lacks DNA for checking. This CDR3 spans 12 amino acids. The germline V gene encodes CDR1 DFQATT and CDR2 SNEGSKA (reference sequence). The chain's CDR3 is CSASGAQETQYF.

The chain's CDR3 is CASSLDRGDNSPLHF. This chain links TRBV12-3 or TRBV12-4 with TRBJ1-6; TCRdb outputs TRBD1, but without DNA this stays unchecked. CDR3 length: 15 residues.

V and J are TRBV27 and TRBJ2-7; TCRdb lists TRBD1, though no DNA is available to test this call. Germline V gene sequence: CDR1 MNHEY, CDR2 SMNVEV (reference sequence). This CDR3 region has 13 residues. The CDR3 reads CASNGPPSYEQYF.

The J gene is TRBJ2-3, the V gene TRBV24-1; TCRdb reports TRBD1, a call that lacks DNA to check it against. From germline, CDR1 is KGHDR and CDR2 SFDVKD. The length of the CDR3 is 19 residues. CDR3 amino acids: CATSDLRQGKRGSADTQYF.

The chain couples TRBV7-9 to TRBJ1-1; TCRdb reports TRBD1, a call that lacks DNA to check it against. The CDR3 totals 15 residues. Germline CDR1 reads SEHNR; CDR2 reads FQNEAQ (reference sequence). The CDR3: CASSLGHPVNTEAFF. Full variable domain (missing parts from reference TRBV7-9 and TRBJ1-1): DTGVSQNPRHKITKRGQNVTFRCDPISEHNRLYWYRQTLGQGPEFLTYFQNEAQLEKSRLLSDRFSAERPKGSFSTLEIQRTEQGDSAMYLCASSLGHPVNTEAFFGQGTRLTVV.

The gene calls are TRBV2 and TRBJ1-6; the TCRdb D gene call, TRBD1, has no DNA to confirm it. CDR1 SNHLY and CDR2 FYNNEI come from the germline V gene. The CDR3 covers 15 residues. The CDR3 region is CASSTSGTFNSPLHF.

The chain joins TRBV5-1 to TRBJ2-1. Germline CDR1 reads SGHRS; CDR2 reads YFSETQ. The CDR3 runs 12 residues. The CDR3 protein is CASRVGDNEQFF.

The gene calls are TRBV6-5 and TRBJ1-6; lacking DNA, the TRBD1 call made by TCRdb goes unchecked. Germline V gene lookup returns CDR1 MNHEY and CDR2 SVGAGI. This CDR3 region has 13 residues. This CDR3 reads CASSFRRDSPLHF.

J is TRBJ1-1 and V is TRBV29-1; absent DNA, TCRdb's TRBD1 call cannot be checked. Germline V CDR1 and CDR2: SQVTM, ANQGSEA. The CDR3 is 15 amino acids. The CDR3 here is CTVSGPGGSKTEAFF.

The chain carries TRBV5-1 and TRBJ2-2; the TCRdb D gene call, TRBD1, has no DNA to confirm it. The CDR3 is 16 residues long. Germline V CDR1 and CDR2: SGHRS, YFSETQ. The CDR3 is CASSLKWTGISGELFF.

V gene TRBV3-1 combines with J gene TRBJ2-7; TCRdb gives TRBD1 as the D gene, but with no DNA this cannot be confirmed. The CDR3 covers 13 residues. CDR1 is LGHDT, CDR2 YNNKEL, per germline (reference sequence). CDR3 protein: CASSQGGVPEQYF.